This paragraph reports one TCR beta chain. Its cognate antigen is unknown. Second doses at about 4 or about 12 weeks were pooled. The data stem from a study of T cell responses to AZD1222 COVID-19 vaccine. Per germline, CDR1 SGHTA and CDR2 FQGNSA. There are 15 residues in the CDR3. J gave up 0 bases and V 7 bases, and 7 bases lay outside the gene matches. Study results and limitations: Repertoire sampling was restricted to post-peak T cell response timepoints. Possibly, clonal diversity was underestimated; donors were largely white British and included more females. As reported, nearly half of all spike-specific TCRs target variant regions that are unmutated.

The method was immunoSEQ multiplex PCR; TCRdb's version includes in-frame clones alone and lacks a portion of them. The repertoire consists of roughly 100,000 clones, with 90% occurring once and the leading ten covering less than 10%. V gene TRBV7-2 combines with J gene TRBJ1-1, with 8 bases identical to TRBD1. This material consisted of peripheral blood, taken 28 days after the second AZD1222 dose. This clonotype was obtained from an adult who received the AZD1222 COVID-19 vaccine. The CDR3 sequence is CASTTRQGLNTEAFF. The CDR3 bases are TGTGCCAGCACCACACGACAGGGGTTGAACACTGAAGCTTTCTTT. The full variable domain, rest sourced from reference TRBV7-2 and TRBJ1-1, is GAGVSQSPSNKVTEKGKDVELRCDPISGHTALYWYRQSLGQGLEFLIYFQGNSAPDKSGLPSDRFSAERTGGSVSTLTIQRTQQEDSAVYLCASTTRQGLNTEAFFGQGTRLTVV.